This entry describes one T cell receptor beta chain. Its antigen remains unidentified. Base qualities were left out, and no much larger clone turns up one base away. The data stem from a study of cytomegalovirus exposure and HLA in healthy donors (TCRdb year 2017). Broadly, across the study: According to a later analysis, the 110 or so validation repertoires were produced on the same platform as the 666 repertoires of the first cohort. The study aimed to test whether signatures of past pathogen exposure could be identified by cataloging public T cell receptors. In addition to the first cohort of about 650 subjects, a separate validation cohort of 100 to 150 different subjects was used. To predict cytomegalovirus infection status, the study brought together high-throughput TCR immunosequencing, statistical association of individual TCRs with disease status, and machine learning.

General findings and caveats noted by the study authors: Of the cluster scores, about 94% were above 0 in a later analysis, which found that TCRs clustered in the first cohort also tended to co-occur in the approximately 110 validation repertoires. The authors suggested that the approach could potentially be generalized to other disease states and immunological phenotypes. All 130 or so repertoires were used to score co-occurrence in the validation cohort in a later analysis, because that analysis had no HLA typing for the cohort. The study listed over 150 TCR beta chains as associated with cytomegalovirus. In both the original and validation cohorts, the classifier was reported to diagnose cytomegalovirus status with high specificity and sensitivity. In vitro tests confirmed that three of the cytomegalovirus-associated TCR beta chains recognize cytomegalovirus antigens. Most TCR sequences were observed very rarely across donors, whereas some public TCRs were present in many individuals.

The donors belonged to the validation cohort of about 130 subjects, which was separate from the roughly 700-subject first cohort. Library construction relied on the immunoSEQ multiplex PCR assay. Regarding the original processing steps: To diagnose cytomegalovirus status from the catalog of TCR beta chain sequences, a statistical classification framework was built. TCRdb limited this immuneACCESS table to in-frame rearrangements with V and J called. A share of clones is missing; checked studies link under half to unresolved V genes, and the rest is unexplained. That table furnishes V, J and clone size, whereas the DNA furnished D and trimming. The sample table contains around 61,000 clones; only one count was recorded for almost 95% of them. Together, the top ten hold about 5.4% of the sample. V was cut back by 2 bases and J by 6 bases, leaving a gap of 13 bases between them. Based on the germline V gene, the CDR1 and CDR2 sequences are SGHRS and YFSETQ. The CDR3 has 14 amino acids, counting the end cysteine and phenylalanine. The sequence is cut down to CDR3 DNA, 42 bases in frame from base 1.

The source material was PBMCs. This clonotype was obtained from a man between 18 and 29 years old in good health and CMV-seropositive. This sequence uses TRBV5-1 and TRBJ2-3, with no reliable assignment of the D segment. CDR3 sequence: CASSFPLTSDTQYF. Read as DNA, the sequence is TGCGCCAGCAGCTTCCCTCTTACTTCCGATACGCAGTATTTT.